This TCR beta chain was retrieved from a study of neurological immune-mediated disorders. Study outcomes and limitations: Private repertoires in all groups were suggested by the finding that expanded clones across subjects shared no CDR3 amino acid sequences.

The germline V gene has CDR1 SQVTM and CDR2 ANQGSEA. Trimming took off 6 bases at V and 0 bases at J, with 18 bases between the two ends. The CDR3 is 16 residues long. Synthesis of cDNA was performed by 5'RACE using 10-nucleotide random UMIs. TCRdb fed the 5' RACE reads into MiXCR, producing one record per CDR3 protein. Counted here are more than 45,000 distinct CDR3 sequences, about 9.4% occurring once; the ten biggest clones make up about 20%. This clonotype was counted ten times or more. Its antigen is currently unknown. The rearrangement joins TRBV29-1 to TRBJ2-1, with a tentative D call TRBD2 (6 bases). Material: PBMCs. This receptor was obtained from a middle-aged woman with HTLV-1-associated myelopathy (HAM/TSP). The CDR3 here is CSVTSNSASSYNEQFF. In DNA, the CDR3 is TGCAGCGTGACTAGTAATAGCGCGAGCTCCTACAATGAGCAGTTCTTC.